A single T cell receptor beta chain is shown here with its context. Its target is not known. One entry per CDR3 protein results from TCRdb running MiXCR on the 5' RACE reads. This sample yields around 340,000 distinct CDR3 sequences, of which under 15% are seen a single time; 0.95% to 1.4% belongs to the top ten. These data belong to a study of CD8 T cells in ankylosing spondylitis. General study findings and limits: Before this, some motif variants had been reported in reactive arthritis synovial fluid and blood. About 8 highly homologous variants made up a TCR beta motif, and this motif appeared characteristic of ankylosing spondylitis blood. Reports say disease-linked clones showed up significantly more in matched ankylosing spondylitis synovial fluid.

Losses at the gene ends were 2 bases for V and 5 bases for J; bases not matched to a gene: 3. Germline values: CDR1 DFQATT, CDR2 SNEGSKA (reference sequence). The CDR3 has 14 amino acids. The chain joins TRBV20-1 to TRBJ2-3; 11 bases fit TRBD2. This TCR was recovered from a male donor with ankylosing spondylitis or in good health (not recorded which). Input material: blood, either unsorted or a sorted T cell fraction (not recorded which). For the CDR3, the DNA is TGCAGTGCTAGACTAGCGGGGGGCCAAGATACGCAGTATTTT. This encodes CSARLAGGQDTQYF.